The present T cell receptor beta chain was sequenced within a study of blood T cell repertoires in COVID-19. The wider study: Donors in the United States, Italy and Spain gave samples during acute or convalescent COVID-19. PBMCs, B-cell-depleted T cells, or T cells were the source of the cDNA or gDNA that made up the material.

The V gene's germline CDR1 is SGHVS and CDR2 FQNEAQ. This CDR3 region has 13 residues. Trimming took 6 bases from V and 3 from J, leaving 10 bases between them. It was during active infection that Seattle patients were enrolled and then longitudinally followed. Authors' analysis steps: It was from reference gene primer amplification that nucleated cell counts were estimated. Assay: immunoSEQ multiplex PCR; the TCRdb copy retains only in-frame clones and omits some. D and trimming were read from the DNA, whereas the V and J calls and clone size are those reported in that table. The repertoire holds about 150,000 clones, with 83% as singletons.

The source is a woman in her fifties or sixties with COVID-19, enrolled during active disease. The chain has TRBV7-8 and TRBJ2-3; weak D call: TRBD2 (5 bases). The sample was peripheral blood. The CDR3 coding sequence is TGTGCCAGCAGACCAAGGAGGACAGATACGCAGTATTTT. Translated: CASRPRRTDTQYF. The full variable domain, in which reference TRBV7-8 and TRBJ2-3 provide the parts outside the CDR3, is GAGVSQSPRYKVAKRGQDVALRCDPISGHVSLFWYQQALGQGPEFLTYFQNEAQLDKSGLPSDRFFAERPEGSVSTLKIQRTQQEDSAVYLCASRPRRTDTQYFGPGTRLTVL.